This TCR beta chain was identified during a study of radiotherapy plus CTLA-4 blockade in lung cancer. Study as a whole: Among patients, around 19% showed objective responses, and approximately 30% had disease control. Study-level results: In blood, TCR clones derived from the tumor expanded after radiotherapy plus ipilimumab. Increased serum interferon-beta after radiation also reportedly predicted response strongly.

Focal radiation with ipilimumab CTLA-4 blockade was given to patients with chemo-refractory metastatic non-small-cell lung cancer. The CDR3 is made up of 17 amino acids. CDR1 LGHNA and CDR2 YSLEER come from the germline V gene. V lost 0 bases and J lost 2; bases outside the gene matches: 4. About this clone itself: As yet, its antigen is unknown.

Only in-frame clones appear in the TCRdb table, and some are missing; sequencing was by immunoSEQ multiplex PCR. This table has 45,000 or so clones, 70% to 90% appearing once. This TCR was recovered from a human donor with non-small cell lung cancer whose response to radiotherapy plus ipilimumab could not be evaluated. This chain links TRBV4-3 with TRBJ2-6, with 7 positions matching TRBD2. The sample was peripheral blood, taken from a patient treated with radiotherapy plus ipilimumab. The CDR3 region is CASSQEGEGTGANVLTF. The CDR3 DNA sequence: TGCGCCAGCAGCCAAGAGGGGGAGGGTACTGGGGCCAACGTCCTGACTTTC.